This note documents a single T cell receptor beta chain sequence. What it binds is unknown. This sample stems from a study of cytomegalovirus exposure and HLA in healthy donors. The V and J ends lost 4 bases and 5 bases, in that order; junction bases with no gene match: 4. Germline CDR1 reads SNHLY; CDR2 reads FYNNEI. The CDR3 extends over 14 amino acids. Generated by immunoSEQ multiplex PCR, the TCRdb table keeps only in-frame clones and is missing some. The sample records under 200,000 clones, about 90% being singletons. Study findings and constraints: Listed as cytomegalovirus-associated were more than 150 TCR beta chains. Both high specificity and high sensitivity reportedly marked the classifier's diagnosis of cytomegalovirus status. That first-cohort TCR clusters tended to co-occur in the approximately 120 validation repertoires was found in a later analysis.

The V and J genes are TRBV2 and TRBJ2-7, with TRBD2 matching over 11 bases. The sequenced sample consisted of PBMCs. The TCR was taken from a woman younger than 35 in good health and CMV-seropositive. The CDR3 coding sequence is TGTGCCAGCAGTGGACTAGCGGGGCCCGACGAGCAGTACTTC. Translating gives CASSGLAGPDEQYF. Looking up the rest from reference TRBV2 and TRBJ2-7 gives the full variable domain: EPEVTQTPSHQVTQMGQEVILRCVPISNHLYFYWYRQILGQKVEFLVSFYNNEISEKSEIFDDQFSVERPDGSNFTLKIRSTKLEDSAMYFCASSGLAGPDEQYFGPGTRLTVT.